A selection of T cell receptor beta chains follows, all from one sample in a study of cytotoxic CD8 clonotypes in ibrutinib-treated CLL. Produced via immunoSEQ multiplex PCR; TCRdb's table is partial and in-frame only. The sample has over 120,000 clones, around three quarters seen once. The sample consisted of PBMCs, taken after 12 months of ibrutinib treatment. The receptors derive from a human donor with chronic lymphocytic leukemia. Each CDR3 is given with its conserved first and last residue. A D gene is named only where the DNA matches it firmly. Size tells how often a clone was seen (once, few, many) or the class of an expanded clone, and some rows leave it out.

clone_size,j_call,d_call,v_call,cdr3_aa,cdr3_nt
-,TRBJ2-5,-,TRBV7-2,CASSLRLIHLETQYF,TGTGCCAGCAGCTTACGACTAATCCATCTCGAGACCCAGTACTTC
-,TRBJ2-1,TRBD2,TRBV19,CASSSRSLAGDMGSYNEQFF,TGTGCCAGTAGTAGCCGCAGTCTAGCGGGAGATATGGGCTCCTACAATGAGCAGTTCTTC
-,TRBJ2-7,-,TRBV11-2,CASSLFGGDYEQYF,TGTGCCAGCAGCTTATTTGGCGGGGATTACGAGCAGTACTTC
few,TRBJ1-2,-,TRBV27,CASSFGAGGSWHGYTF,TGTGCCAGCAGTTTCGGAGCGGGGGGCAGTTGGCATGGCTACACCTTC
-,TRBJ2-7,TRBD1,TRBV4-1,CASSQDRGSYEQYF,TGCGCCAGCAGCCAGGACAGGGGGTCCTACGAGCAGTACTTC
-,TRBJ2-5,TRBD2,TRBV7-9,CASSRGLAGEETQYF,TGTGCCAGCAGCCGAGGACTAGCGGGAGAAGAGACCCAGTACTTC
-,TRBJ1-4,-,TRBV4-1,CASSQGGSGEKLFF,TGCGCCAGCAGCCAAGGTGGGTCGGGTGAAAAACTGTTTTTT
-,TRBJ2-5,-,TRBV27,CASSRKYQETQYF,TGTGCCAGCAGTCGAAAGTACCAAGAGACCCAGTACTTC
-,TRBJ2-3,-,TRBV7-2,CASSLIRPLATDTQYF,TGTGCCAGCAGCTTAATCCGGCCCTTAGCCACAGATACGCAGTATTTT
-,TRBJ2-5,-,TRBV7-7,CASSLEQGWAQYF,TGTGCTAGCAGCTTAGAGCAGGGGTGGGCCCAGTACTTC
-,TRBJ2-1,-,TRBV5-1,CASSLDRYNEQFF,TGCGCCAGCAGCTTGGACAGATACAATGAGCAGTTCTTC
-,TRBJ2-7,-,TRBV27,CASSSIPLSSYEQYF,TGTGCCAGCAGTTCAATACCGTTAAGCTCCTACGAGCAGTACTTC
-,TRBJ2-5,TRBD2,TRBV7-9,CASFPMASGMETQYF,TGTGCCAGCTTCCCAATGGCTAGCGGGATGGAGACCCAGTACTTC
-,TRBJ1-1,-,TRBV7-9,CASSSSGTMNTEAFF,TGTGCCAGCAGCTCCTCCGGGACCATGAACACTGAAGCTTTCTTT
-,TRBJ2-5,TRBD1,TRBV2,CASRYRGYTKETQYF,TGTGCCAGCAGATACAGGGGTTATACAAAAGAGACCCAGTACTTC